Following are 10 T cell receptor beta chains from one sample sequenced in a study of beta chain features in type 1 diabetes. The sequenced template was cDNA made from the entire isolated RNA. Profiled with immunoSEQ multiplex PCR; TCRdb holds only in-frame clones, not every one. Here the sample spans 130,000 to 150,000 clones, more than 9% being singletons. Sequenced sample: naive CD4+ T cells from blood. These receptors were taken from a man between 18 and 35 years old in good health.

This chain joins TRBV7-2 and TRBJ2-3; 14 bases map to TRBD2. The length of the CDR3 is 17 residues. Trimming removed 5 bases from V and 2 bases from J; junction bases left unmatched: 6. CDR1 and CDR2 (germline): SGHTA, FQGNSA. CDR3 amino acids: CASSPWTSGGFTDTQYF. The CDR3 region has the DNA TGTGCCAGCAGCCCCTGGACTAGCGGGGGGTTCACAGATACGCAGTATTTT. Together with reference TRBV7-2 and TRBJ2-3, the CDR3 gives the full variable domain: GAGVSQSPSNKVTEKGKDVELRCDPISGHTALYWYRQSLGQGLEFLIYFQGNSAPDKSGLPSDRFSAERTGGSVSTLTIQRTQQEDSAVYLCASSPWTSGGFTDTQYFGPGTRLTVL.

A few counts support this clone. CDR3 DNA sequence: TGTGCCACCAGCAGAGACCCGGGACAGCTAGGGGATGAGCAGTTCTTC. Protein sequence: CATSRDPGQLGDEQFF. The V and J genes are TRBV15 and TRBJ2-1, with 7 bases identical to TRBD1. V dropped 0 bases and J dropped 8; count of bases not matched to a gene: 10. CDR3 length: 16 amino acids. Germline V gene data show CDR1 as LNHNV and CDR2 as YYDKDF (reference sequence).

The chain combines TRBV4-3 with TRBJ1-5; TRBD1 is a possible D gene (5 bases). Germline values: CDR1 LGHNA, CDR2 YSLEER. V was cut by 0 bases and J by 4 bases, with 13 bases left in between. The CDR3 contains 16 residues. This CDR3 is CASSQDRATTNQPQHF. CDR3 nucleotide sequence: TGCGCCAGCAGCCAAGACAGGGCGACGACAAATCAGCCCCAGCATTTT.

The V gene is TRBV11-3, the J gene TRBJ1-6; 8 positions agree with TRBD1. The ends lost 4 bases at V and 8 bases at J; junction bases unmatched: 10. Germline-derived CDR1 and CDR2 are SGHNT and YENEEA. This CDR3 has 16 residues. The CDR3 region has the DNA TGTGCCAGCAGCTACACGACAGGGGCGAGTGATTCACCCCTCCACTTT. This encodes CASSYTTGASDSPLHF.

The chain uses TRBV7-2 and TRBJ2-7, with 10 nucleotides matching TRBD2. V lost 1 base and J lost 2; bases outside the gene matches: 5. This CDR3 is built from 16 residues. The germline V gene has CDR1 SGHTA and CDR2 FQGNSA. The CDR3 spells CASSLEGLATTYEQYF. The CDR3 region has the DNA TGTGCCAGCAGCTTAGAGGGACTAGCGACGACCTACGAGCAGTACTTC.

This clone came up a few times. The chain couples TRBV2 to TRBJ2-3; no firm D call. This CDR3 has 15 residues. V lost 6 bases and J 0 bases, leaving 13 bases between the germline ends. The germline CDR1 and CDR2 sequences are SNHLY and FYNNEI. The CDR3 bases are TGTGCCAGCAGCGAACGAGGAATTAGCACAGATACGCAGTATTTT. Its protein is CASSERGISTDTQYF.

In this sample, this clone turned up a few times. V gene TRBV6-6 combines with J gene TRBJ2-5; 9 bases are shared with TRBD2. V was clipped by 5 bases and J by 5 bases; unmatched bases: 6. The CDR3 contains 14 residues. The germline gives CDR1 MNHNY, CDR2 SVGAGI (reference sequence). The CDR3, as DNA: TGTGCCAGCAGTCCAGCGGGGGGTTGGGAGACCCAGTACTTC. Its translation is CASSPAGGWETQYF.

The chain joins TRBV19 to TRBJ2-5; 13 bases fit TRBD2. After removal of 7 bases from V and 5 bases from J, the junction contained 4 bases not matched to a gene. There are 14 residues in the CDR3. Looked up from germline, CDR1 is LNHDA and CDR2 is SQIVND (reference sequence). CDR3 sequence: CASTGTSGEETQYF. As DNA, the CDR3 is TGTGCCAGTACTGGGACTAGCGGGGAGGAGACCCAGTACTTC. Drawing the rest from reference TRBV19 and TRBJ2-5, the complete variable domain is DGGITQSPKYLFRKEGQNVTLSCEQNLNHDAMYWYRQDPGQGLRLIYYSQIVNDFQKGDIAEGYSVSREKKESFPLTVTSAQKNPTAFYLCASTGTSGEETQYFGPGTRLLVL.

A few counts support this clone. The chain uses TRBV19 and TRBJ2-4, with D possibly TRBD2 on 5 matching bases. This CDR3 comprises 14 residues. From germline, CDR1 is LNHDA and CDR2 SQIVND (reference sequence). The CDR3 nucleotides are TGTATCCCAGGCGGGTGCAATTCCAAAAACATTCAGTACTTC. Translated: CIPGGCNSKNIQYF.

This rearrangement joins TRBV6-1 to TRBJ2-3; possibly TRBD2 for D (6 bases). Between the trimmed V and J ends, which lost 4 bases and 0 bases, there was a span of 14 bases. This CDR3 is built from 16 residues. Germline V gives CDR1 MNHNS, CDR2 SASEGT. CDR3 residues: CASSAQWGTSTDTQYF. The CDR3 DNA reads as TGTGCCAGCAGTGCTCAGTGGGGGACTAGCACAGATACGCAGTATTTT.